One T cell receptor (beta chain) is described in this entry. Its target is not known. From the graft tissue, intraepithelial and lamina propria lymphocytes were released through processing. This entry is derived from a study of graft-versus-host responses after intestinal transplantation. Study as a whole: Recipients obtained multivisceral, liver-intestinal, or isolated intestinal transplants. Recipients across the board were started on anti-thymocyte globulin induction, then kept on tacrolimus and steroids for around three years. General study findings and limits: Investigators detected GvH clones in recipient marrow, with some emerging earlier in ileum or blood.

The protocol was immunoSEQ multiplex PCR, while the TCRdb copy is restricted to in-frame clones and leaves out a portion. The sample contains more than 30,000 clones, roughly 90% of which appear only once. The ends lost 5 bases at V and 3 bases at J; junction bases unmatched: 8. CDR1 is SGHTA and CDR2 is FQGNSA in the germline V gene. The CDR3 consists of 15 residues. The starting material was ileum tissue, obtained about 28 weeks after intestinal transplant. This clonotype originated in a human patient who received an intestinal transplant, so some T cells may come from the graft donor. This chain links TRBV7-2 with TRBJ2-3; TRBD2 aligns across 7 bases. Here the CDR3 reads CASSPVGRGTDTQYF. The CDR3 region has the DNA TGTGCCAGCAGCCCAGTCGGGCGGGGGACAGATACGCAGTATTTT. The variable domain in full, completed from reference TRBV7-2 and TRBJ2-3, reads GAGVSQSPSNKVTEKGKDVELRCDPISGHTALYWYRQSLGQGLEFLIYFQGNSAPDKSGLPSDRFSAERTGGSVSTLTIQRTQQEDSAVYLCASSPVGRGTDTQYFGPGTRLTVL.